The 23 T cell receptor beta chains reported below all come from one sample, sequenced in a study of CD8 T cells in ankylosing spondylitis. MiXCR, run by TCRdb on the 5' RACE reads, gives a single entry per CDR3 protein. The sample yields approximately 250,000 distinct CDR3 sequences, 20% to 30% seen once. The source material was blood, either unsorted or a sorted T cell fraction (not recorded which). The receptor set was obtained from a male donor with ankylosing spondylitis or in good health (not recorded which).

This clonotype occurred a few times. This chain links TRBV7-9 with TRBJ2-1; 8 bases line up with TRBD2. Germline assignment: CDR1 SEHNR and CDR2 FQNEAQ (reference sequence). CDR3 length: 13 amino acids. V dropped 5 bases and J dropped 8; count of bases not matched to a gene: 5. CDR3 residues: CASSRGGKHEQFF. Written as DNA, the CDR3 is TGTGCCAGCAGCCGCGGGGGGAAGCATGAGCAGTTCTTC.

This clonotype was seen only a few times. The CDR3 DNA reads as TGCAGCGTTGGGACTACGCTAGCCAAAAACATTCAGTACTTC. Protein sequence: CSVGTTLAKNIQYF. V usage is TRBV29-1 and J usage is TRBJ2-4; weak D call: TRBD2 (6 bases). This CDR3 contains 14 residues. The V end was cut by 4 bases, the J end by 0 bases, with 10 bases between. Per the germline V gene, CDR1 is SQVTM and CDR2 is ANQGSEA.

This clonotype appeared a single time. The chain has TRBV20-1 and TRBJ2-3; 16 nucleotides match TRBD2. The CDR3 has 14 residues. CDR1 and CDR2 (germline): DFQATT, SNEGSKA (reference sequence). CDR3 region: CRGTSGGATDTQYF. CDR3 nucleotides: TGCCGGGGGACTAGCGGGGGGGCCACAGATACGCAGTATTTT.

The V call is TRBV29-1, the J call TRBJ1-4; D remains unclear. V lost 7 bases, J lost 5 bases, and 14 bases lay in between. The CDR3 is 13 amino acids. The germline V gene encodes CDR1 SQVTM and CDR2 ANQGSEA. The CDR3: CSARDSLNEKLFF. Written as DNA, the CDR3 is TGCAGCGCGAGAGATTCCCTAAATGAAAAACTGTTTTTT.

This clonotype was observed a few times. The V and J genes are TRBV20-1 and TRBJ1-2; D is unclear. The CDR3 loop spans 12 amino acids. The germline CDR1 and CDR2 sequences are DFQATT and SNEGSKA (reference sequence). Trimming took 7 bases from V and 1 from J, leaving 10 bases between them. CDR3 amino acids: CSDLTLNYGYTF. The CDR3 DNA sequence: TGCAGTGACCTCACACTTAACTATGGCTACACCTTC.

The chain links TRBV20-1 to TRBJ2-3; 8 bases line up with TRBD2. Germline V CDR1 and CDR2: DFQATT, SNEGSKA (reference sequence). The CDR3 spans 15 residues. Trimming at V came to 3 bases and at J to 1 base, leaving 6 bases not matched to a gene. CDR3 sequence: CSASPAGARTDTQYF. Written as DNA, the CDR3 is TGCAGTGCTAGCCCAGCGGGGGCCCGCACAGATACGCAGTATTTT.

In DNA form, the CDR3 reads TGTGCCAGCAGCGCCGGGACAGTTAATGAAAAACTGTTTTTT. It translates to CASSAGTVNEKLFF. The chain combines TRBV7-8 with TRBJ1-4; 7 bases are shared with TRBD1. Germline values: CDR1 SGHVS, CDR2 FQNEAQ. The CDR3 has 14 amino acids. Trimming took 5 bases from V and 4 from J; bases not matched to a gene: 4.

This clonotype was picked up a small number of times. Germline and junction disagree at one end, which may indicate a read error. This chain links TRBV29-1 with TRBJ1-2; D perhaps matches TRBD1 (6 bases). Germline values: CDR1 SQVTM, CDR2 ANQGSEA. This CDR3 is 8 amino acids long. In nucleotides, the CDR3 is TGCAGCGTTGAGGGGGGCAAGTTC. Protein: CSVEGGKF.

This clonotype was seen ten or more times. This chain connects TRBV12-3 or TRBV12-4 to TRBJ2-7; D gene uncertain. The CDR3 consists of 13 residues. Trimming cost V 1 base and J 4 bases, with 8 bases left between them. The CDR3 DNA is TGTGCCAGCAGTTTAGGGCAACGGTACGAGCAGTACTTC. It is translated as CASSLGQRYEQYF.

There are many counts of this clonotype. The chain employs TRBV9 and TRBJ1-5; weak D call: TRBD1 (5 bases). Germline lookup yields CDR1 SGDLS and CDR2 YYNGEE. V dropped 0 bases and J dropped 5 bases, with 9 bases sitting between them. The CDR3 runs 14 residues. The CDR3 DNA sequence: TGTGCCAGCAGCGTAGACCCAGGGTATCAGCCCCAGCATTTT. Translating gives CASSVDPGYQPQHF.

This clonotype has just one count. V is TRBV29-1 and J is TRBJ2-7; D may be TRBD2 (6 bases). Per germline, CDR1 SQVTM and CDR2 ANQGSEA. Trimming removed 7 bases at V and 8 bases at J, with 15 bases between. This CDR3 comprises 11 residues. CDR3 sequence (DNA): TGCAGCGGGGCCTCGGGCGGGAAGCAGTACTTC. Protein sequence: CSGASGGKQYF.

The chain links TRBV20-1 to TRBJ1-2; D call uncertain. Germline CDR1 DFQATT, CDR2 SNEGSKA (reference sequence). V lost 5 bases, J lost 0 bases, and 7 bases lay in between. The CDR3 is 12 residues long. This chain's CDR3 is CSARTANYGYTF. The CDR3 coding sequence is TGCAGTGCTCGGACCGCTAACTATGGCTACACCTTC.

Worth noting for this clonotype: A much more abundant neighbour one base away suggests this may be a read error. As the CDR3 is not closed by the conserved phenylalanine or tryptophan, this likely results from a read error. J is TRBJ2-3 and V is TRBV29-1; D uncertain. The CDR3 is made up of 14 amino acids. Germline CDR1 SQVTM, CDR2 ANQGSEA. V lost 3 bases to trimming and J lost 1 base, with 11 bases between them. CDR3 residues: CSVDSKRGTDTQYY. The CDR3 bases are TGCAGCGTTGATTCCAAAAGGGGCACAGATACGCAGTATTAT.

In its sample, this clonotype was seen a few times. The rearrangement joins TRBV12-3 or TRBV12-4 to TRBJ2-2, with 12 nucleotides matching TRBD1. The CDR3 is made up of 16 amino acids. Losses at the gene ends were 2 bases for V and 4 bases for J; bases not matched to a gene: 2. CDR3: CASSLRDRGRTGELFF. CDR3 in DNA: TGTGCCAGCAGTTTAAGGGACAGGGGGCGCACCGGGGAGCTGTTTTTT.

This clonotype showed up just a few times. This chain links TRBV4-2 with TRBJ1-2; the match to TRBD1 covers 11 bases. The CDR3 is 14 residues long. V gave up 4 bases and J gave up 8 bases; unmatched junction bases: 6. Germline V gene data show CDR1 as LGHNA and CDR2 as YNFKEQ. The CDR3 is CASSPGQGAGGYTF. The CDR3 bases are TGTGCCAGCAGCCCCGGACAGGGGGCAGGAGGCTACACCTTC.

This clonotype appeared a few times. The chain recombines TRBV12-3 or TRBV12-4 with TRBJ1-2; no clear D gene. The V gene lost 3 bases and the J gene lost 7 bases, with 6 bases spanning the gap. The CDR3 totals 11 residues. The DNA of the CDR3 is TGTGCCAGCAGTTTGCACAGTGGCTACACCTTC. It is translated as CASSLHSGYTF.

A word on this clonotype: An end of the junction differs from the germline gene, which may be a read error. The chain combines TRBV27 with TRBJ2-1; D gene uncertain. The CDR3 totals 11 residues. In germline, CDR1 is MNHEY, CDR2 SMNVEV (reference sequence). The CDR3 DNA reads TGCACCAGCAGTCCTGACAATGAGCAGTTCTTC. Translating it yields CTSSPDNEQFF.

This clonotype has only a few counts. V is TRBV20-1 and J is TRBJ2-1; 7 bases are a match to TRBD2. V lost 6 bases and J lost 6; bases outside the gene matches: 8. CDR3 length equals 13 residues. Germline assignment: CDR1 DFQATT and CDR2 SNEGSKA (reference sequence). Here the CDR3 reads CSAIAGRPNEQFF. The DNA for the CDR3 is TGCAGTGCCATAGCGGGCCGGCCCAATGAGCAGTTCTTC.

The chain is built from TRBV12-3 or TRBV12-4 and TRBJ2-4; the D call may be TRBD1 or TRBD2 (5 bases each). This CDR3 has 14 amino acids. Trimming cost V 3 bases and J 8 bases, with 14 bases left between them. CDR3 sequence: CASSFGPLGDIQYF. The CDR3 nucleotides read TGTGCCAGCAGTTTTGGCCCCCTGGGGGACATTCAGTACTTC.

The sample holds many counts of this clonotype. The rearrangement links TRBV10-3 to TRBJ2-7; a weak D match, TRBD2 (6 bases). The germline CDR1 and CDR2 sequences are ENHRY and SYGVKD. The CDR3 runs to 13 residues. V was pared by 6 bases and J by 5 bases, with 14 bases between. The chain's CDR3 is CAISLSEGHEQYF. CDR3 DNA: TGTGCCATCAGCCTCTCGGAGGGGCACGAGCAGTACTTC.

This clonotype was counted many times. The V gene is TRBV20-1, the J gene TRBJ1-1; 9 nucleotides align to TRBD1. This CDR3 has 14 residues. Trimming removed 1 base from V and 4 bases from J; junction bases left unmatched: 4. Germline V gene lookup returns CDR1 DFQATT and CDR2 SNEGSKA (reference sequence). The CDR3 loop is CSARARDRVTEAFF. The CDR3 region has the DNA TGCAGTGCTAGAGCCCGGGACAGGGTCACTGAAGCTTTCTTT.

The V call is TRBV20-1, the J call TRBJ2-1; D might be TRBD1 (5 bases). Germline V gene data show CDR1 as DFQATT and CDR2 as SNEGSKA (reference sequence). The CDR3 length is 15 residues. Trimming removed 0 bases from V and 7 bases from J, with 16 bases in between. CDR3 region: CSAREGVGSGNEQFF. DNA of the CDR3: TGCAGTGCTAGAGAAGGGGTAGGGTCTGGGAATGAGCAGTTCTTC.

This clonotype was seen at least ten times. The chain carries TRBV5-1 and TRBJ1-2; no firm D call. With 0 bases removed from V and 4 bases from J, the gap between germline ends came to 10 bases. The germline V gene encodes CDR1 SGHRS and CDR2 YFSETQ. The CDR3 runs 14 residues. The CDR3 DNA follows: TGCGCCAGCAGCTTGGTCCAGAACGGCTATGGCTACACCTTC. Its protein is CASSLVQNGYGYTF.